The present T cell receptor beta chain was sequenced within a study of blood T cells in healthy people across ages. Study-wide results and limits: Roughly linear age-related decline in beta diversity appeared, significant by age roughly 40. Long-lived donors exceeded aged donors in naive CD4+ cells and diversity.

Healthy Caucasians from Russia aged about 6 to 95 served as donors. A second PCR, run for about 6 to 12 cycles, used a sample-barcoded 5' primer plus a J-beta primer mix. Any given sample supplied a minimum of 2.5 million CDR3-containing paired-end reads. TCRdb reprocessed the 5' RACE reads via MiXCR and lists one record per CDR3 protein. The profile shows 780,000 or so distinct CDR3 sequences, 40% to 65% of them singletons. About this clonotype: Its antigen is undetermined.

CDR1 is ENHRY and CDR2 is SYGVKD in the germline V gene. The ends were cut back, 9 bases at V and 4 bases at J, with 18 bases in the middle. CDR3 length: 15 residues. The V call is TRBV10-3, the J call TRBJ2-2; TRBD2 might be the D (6 bases). The sequence was obtained from a man older than 75 in good health. The material sequenced was blood. CDR3 coding DNA: TGTGCCATGTCCCCCTGGCAGGGAGGCACCGGGGAGCTGTTTTTT. Amino acid sequence: CAMSPWQGGTGELFF.